This T cell receptor beta chain came from a study of vaccination and CD4 T cells after COVID-19. Study information: Stimulation of cells relied on overlapping spike peptides derived from SARS-CoV-2, HCoV-NL63, HCoV-OC43 and HCoV-229E.

Details on this clonotype: The antigen remains undetermined.

The Oncomine TCR Beta short-read assay was applied to DNA of cultured CD4+ T cells. Genomic DNA was isolated from CD4+ T cells that had been cultured. One entry per CDR3 protein, called by TCRdb with MiXCR from the PCR reads. The repertoire consists of approximately 5,000 distinct CDR3 sequences, with less than 75% occurring once and the leading ten covering about 25%. Treatment defined: roughly 11-day PBMC culture with coronavirus spike peptide pools or control peptides (ViraFEST assay). The receptor was isolated from a human donor who had recovered from COVID-19. The sample comprised CD4+ T cells from blood, cultured in vitro.

The CDR3 region is CASSLDSMNTEAFF. CDR3 in DNA: TGTGCCAGCAGTTTGGACAGCATGAACACTGAAGCTTTCTTT. The rearrangement links TRBV2 to TRBJ1-1; maybe TRBD1 (6 bases). The CDR3 extends over 14 amino acids. From germline, CDR1 is SNHLY and CDR2 FYNNEI. Trimming took 5 bases from V and 0 from J, leaving 10 bases between them.